A single sample gave rise to the 2 T cell receptor beta chains below, sequenced in a study of T-cell reconstitution after alpha-beta-depleted transplantation in children. Unique molecular identifiers were built into the TCRbeta library. MiXCR, applied by TCRdb to the PCR reads, yields one record per CDR3 protein. The table has around 94,000 distinct CDR3 sequences, about 7.5% seen once; the top ten hold less than 20%. Specimen: PBMCs, collected before TCRalphabeta/CD19-depleted stem cell transplant. Every receptor here comes from a boy aged 2-15 years with acute lymphoblastic leukemia, due to receive a stem cell transplant.

The sample holds a few counts of this clonotype. The rearrangement links TRBV20-1 to TRBJ2-7; 10 bases align to TRBD1. Looked up from germline, CDR1 is DFQATT and CDR2 is SNEGSKA (reference sequence). Germline trimming cut 1 base from V and 3 bases from J; bases unmatched to any gene: 6. The CDR3 is 15 amino acids. The CDR3 is CSARADRGSGYEQYF. In DNA form, the CDR3 reads TGCAGTGCTAGAGCGGACAGGGGGTCAGGCTACGAGCAGTACTTC.

V is TRBV20-1 and J is TRBJ1-4; D is unclear. The CDR3 spans 16 residues. V was pared by 3 bases and J by 0 bases, with 14 bases between. From germline, CDR1 is DFQATT and CDR2 SNEGSKA (reference sequence). The CDR3 reads CSASAGWGTTNEKLFF. Here the CDR3 DNA reads TGCAGTGCTAGTGCCGGGTGGGGAACAACTAATGAAAAACTGTTTTTT.